This T cell receptor (beta chain) was recorded in a study of CD8 T cells in ankylosing spondylitis. The CDR3 totals 13 residues. The ends were cut back, 6 bases at V and 0 bases at J, with 9 bases in the middle. From germline, CDR1 is SGHDT and CDR2 YYEEEE. TCRdb independently ran MiXCR on the 5' RACE reads; one entry per CDR3 protein. The table lists fewer than 400,000 distinct CDR3 sequences, approximately 14% of them singletons. The genes are TRBV5-6 and TRBJ1-1, with D maybe TRBD1 (5 bases). The sample consisted of blood, either unsorted or a sorted T cell fraction (not recorded which). The source is a male donor with ankylosing spondylitis or in good health (not recorded which). CDR3 bases: TGTGCCAGCACCCGGGGCATGAACACTGAAGCTTTCTTT. Protein product: CASTRGMNTEAFF.